These 20 T cell receptor beta chains originate from one sample sequenced in a study of preoperative IRX-2 immunotherapy in early breast cancer. The assay was immunoSEQ multiplex PCR, and TCRdb's table has in-frame clones only and misses some. The sample carries thousands of clones, more than 70% recorded once. The treatment: preoperative locoregional IRX-2 cytokine immunotherapy. The material sequenced was tumor tissue, taken after IRX-2 immunotherapy. These receptor sequences come from a human donor with breast cancer.

This chain links TRBV5-1 with TRBJ1-2, with D possibly being TRBD1 (5 bases). CDR1 is SGHRS, CDR2 YFSETQ, per germline. The CDR3 is 14 amino acids. V lost 0 bases and J 6 bases, leaving 12 bases between the germline ends. The CDR3 nucleotides read TGCGCCAGCAGCTTGGTCCAGGGCAGGGATGGCTACACCTTC. Translation gives CASSLVQGRDGYTF.

The sample holds a few counts of this clone. The CDR3 protein is CASSLTGQGAFGYTF. As DNA, the CDR3 is TGTGCCAGTAGCTTGACGGGACAGGGGGCGTTTGGCTACACCTTC. The chain combines TRBV19 with TRBJ1-2; TRBD1 agrees at 12 bases. Germline V gene sequence: CDR1 LNHDA, CDR2 SQIVND (reference sequence). The CDR3 is 15 residues long. V trimming: 6 bases; J trimming: 7 bases; junction bases outside the gene matches: 9.

The rearrangement links TRBV23-1 to TRBJ1-1; TRBD1 might be the D (5 bases). TRBV23-1 is an open reading frame, and its role is uncertain. The CDR3 has 15 residues. Between the trimmed V and J ends, which lost 6 bases and 5 bases, there was a span of 19 bases. The CDR3: CASSLTGGEGTEAFF. The CDR3 coding sequence is TGCGCCAGCAGCTTAACAGGTGGGGAAGGGACTGAAGCTTTCTTT.

This sequence joins TRBV29-1 and TRBJ2-7; 11 nucleotides line up with TRBD2. This CDR3 is built from 15 residues. V lost 4 bases to trimming and J lost 4 bases; unmatched junction nucleotides: 9. CDR1 is SQVTM and CDR2 is ANQGSEA in the germline V gene. For the CDR3, the DNA is TGCAGCGTTGCCCAACTAGCGGGGGTGTTATACGAGCAGTACTTC. This sequence encodes CSVAQLAGVLYEQYF.

This clone has more than one count but fewer than ten. The gene calls are TRBV28 and TRBJ1-5; no reliable D call. CDR3 length: 12 residues. Germline V CDR1 and CDR2: MDHEN, SYDVKM. V lost 6 bases to trimming and J lost 7 bases, with 10 bases between them. This CDR3 is CASSTPGQPQHF. As DNA, the CDR3 is TGTGCCAGCAGCACGCCCGGCCAGCCCCAGCATTTT. Full variable domain (missing parts from reference TRBV28 and TRBJ1-5): DVKVTQSSRYLVKRTGEKVFLECVQDMDHENMFWYRQDPGLGLRLIYFSYDVKMKEKGDIPEGYSVSREKKERFSLILESASTNQTSMYLCASSTPGQPQHFGDGTRLSIL.

This sequence joins TRBV9 and TRBJ2-7; TRBD1 aligns across 9 bases. Germline values: CDR1 SGDLS, CDR2 YYNGEE. V was pared by 5 bases and J by 4 bases, with 16 bases of the junction left unmatched. The length of the CDR3 is 17 residues. The chain's CDR3 is CASSGFQIRDREYEQYF. The CDR3 DNA reads as TGTGCCAGCAGTGGCTTCCAAATACGGGACAGGGAGTACGAGCAGTACTTC.

The chain is built from TRBV7-4 and TRBJ2-1; 13 bases map to TRBD2. The V gene end was trimmed by 5 bases and the J gene end by 2 bases; junction bases not matched to a gene: 18. Per the germline V gene, CDR1 is SGHVT and CDR2 is SQSDAQ. This CDR3 comprises 21 residues. The CDR3 DNA is TGTGCCAGCAGCCCCACCCACAATACCGGGACTAGCGGGGAAGCCTACAATGAGCAGTTCTTC. This codes for CASSPTHNTGTSGEAYNEQFF. The variable domain in full, completed from reference TRBV7-4 and TRBJ2-1, reads GAGVSQSPRYKVAKRGRDVALRCDSISGHVTLYWYRQTLGQGSEVLTYSQSDAQRDKSGRPSGRFSAERPERSVSTLKIQRTEQGDSAVYLCASSPTHNTGTSGEAYNEQFFGPGTRLTVL.

The chain uses TRBV6-4 and TRBJ2-4; D may correspond to TRBD1 or TRBD2 (5 bases each). The CDR3 sequence is 15 residues long. From germline, CDR1 is MRHNA and CDR2 SNTAGT. V was pared by 7 bases and J by 0 bases, with 13 bases between. For the CDR3, the DNA is TGTGCCAGCACTAGAGCCGGGACAGCCAAAAACATTCAGTACTTC. It specifies CASTRAGTAKNIQYF.

The rearrangement joins TRBV18 to TRBJ1-2; weak D call: TRBD1 (6 bases). Germline loops: CDR1 KGHSH, CDR2 LQKENI. V was pared by 3 bases and J by 2 bases, with 10 bases between. The length of the CDR3 is 14 residues. The CDR3 protein is CASSPSGDNYGYTF. In DNA form, the CDR3 reads TGTGCCAGCTCACCTTCAGGGGACAACTATGGCTACACCTTC.

The rearrangement joins TRBV18 to TRBJ2-5; 7 nucleotides match TRBD2. CDR1 KGHSH and CDR2 LQKENI come from the germline V gene. V was clipped by 3 bases and J by 5 bases; unmatched bases: 3. The CDR3 has 13 amino acids. The chain's CDR3 is CASSPGGMETQYF. In DNA, the CDR3 is TGTGCCAGCTCACCGGGGGGGATGGAGACCCAGTACTTC.

The chain uses TRBV30 and TRBJ1-1; D is ambiguous. The CDR3 sequence is 15 residues long. CDR1 and CDR2 from the germline V gene are GTSNPN and SVGIG (reference sequence). V was clipped by 4 bases and J by 0 bases, with 15 bases between them. The CDR3 bases are TGTGCCTGGAAAAAGGCAGACATGATGAACACTGAAGCTTTCTTT. It translates to CAWKKADMMNTEAFF.

The rearrangement links TRBV5-1 to TRBJ2-7; D not resolved. Looked up from germline, CDR1 is SGHRS and CDR2 is YFSETQ. The V end lost 4 bases, the J end lost 2 bases, and 13 bases lay between the germline ends. The CDR3 length is 14 residues. CDR3 sequence (DNA): TGCGCCAGCAGCGCGGAGCCGGCGGCCTACGAGCAGTACTTC. It specifies CASSAEPAAYEQYF.

This chain joins TRBV19 and TRBJ2-5; 11 bases fit TRBD1. J lost 4 bases, V lost 4 bases, and 5 bases had no gene match. Germline values: CDR1 LNHDA, CDR2 SQIVND (reference sequence). The CDR3 contains 15 residues. The CDR3 loop reads CASSKEDRGRETQYF. The CDR3 region has the DNA TGTGCCAGTAGTAAGGAGGACAGGGGGCGAGAGACCCAGTACTTC.

The CDR3 here is CASSERQVNTGELFF. The CDR3 nucleotides are TGTGCCAGCTCAGAGAGACAGGTTAACACCGGGGAGCTGTTTTTT. The gene calls are TRBV18 and TRBJ2-2, with D tentatively TRBD1 (6 bases). The length of the CDR3 is 15 residues. Trimming took off 5 bases at V and 2 bases at J, with 12 bases between the two ends. CDR1 is KGHSH and CDR2 is LQKENI in the germline V gene.

The rearrangement uses TRBV4-1 and TRBJ2-4, with D tentatively TRBD1 or TRBD2 (6 bases each). Germline V gene data show CDR1 as MGHRA and CDR2 as YSYEKL. There are 15 residues in the CDR3. V was trimmed by 0 bases and J by 6 bases, leaving 12 bases between them. The CDR3 nucleotides read TGCGCCAGCAGCCAAGAGGACTACAGGGTAAACATTCAGTACTTC. This gives the protein CASSQEDYRVNIQYF.

In the case of this clone: This likely came from a read error, as a far larger clone is one base away. This sequence joins TRBV10-2 and TRBJ2-7; no definite D call. In germline, CDR1 is WSHSY, CDR2 SAAADI. The CDR3 runs to 14 residues. V was pared by 6 bases and J by 0 bases, with 12 bases between. This CDR3 reads CASRDGSSSYEQYF. The DNA for the CDR3 is TGCGCCAGCAGGGACGGGTCTAGCTCCTACGAGCAGTACTTC.

The count of this clone is one. The chain joins TRBV6-8 to TRBJ1-2; TRBD1 matches at 9 bases. V was pared by 6 bases and J by 7 bases, with 3 bases of the junction left unmatched. CDR1 and CDR2 (germline): MNHGY, SAAAGT. The CDR3 has 12 residues. For the CDR3, the DNA is TGTGCCAGCAGAGGGACAGGGAGTGGCTACACCTTC. Translating gives CASRGTGSGYTF.

The chain combines TRBV19 with TRBJ1-3; perhaps TRBD1 as D (5 bases). Trimming removed 3 bases at V and 4 bases at J, with 16 bases between. The CDR3 totals 16 residues. CDR1 LNHDA and CDR2 SQIVND come from the germline V gene (reference sequence). CDR3 DNA: TGTGCCAGTAGTATCCTCGGGGCGGCAGCAGGAAACACCATATATTTT. Its translation is CASSILGAAAGNTIYF.

The gene calls are TRBV14 and TRBJ2-6; no definite D call. V was cut by 1 base and J by 0 bases, with 7 bases left in between. The CDR3 is 16 amino acids. From germline, CDR1 is SGHDN and CDR2 FVKESK. CDR3 residues: CASSQGGYSGANVLTF. Here the CDR3 DNA reads TGTGCCAGCAGCCAAGGGGGTTACTCTGGGGCCAACGTCCTGACTTTC.

The CDR3 loop is CASSFVAGTDTQYF. For the CDR3, the DNA is TGTGCCAGCAGTTTTGTAGCGGGCACAGATACGCAGTATTTT. The chain is built from TRBV28 and TRBJ2-3; a weak D match, TRBD2 (6 bases). Germline V gives CDR1 MDHEN, CDR2 SYDVKM. V dropped 3 bases and J dropped 1 base, with 8 bases sitting between them. The CDR3 has 14 residues.